This passage covers 29 T cell receptor beta chains from one sample sequenced in a study of CD8+ T cells in alopecia areata. Extracted RNA was reverse transcribed into cDNA, the sequencing template. Libraries were prepared by immunoSEQ multiplex PCR; TCRdb keeps only in-frame clonotypes and omits some of them. The sample shows 120,000 or so clones, around 64% of them seen only once. The sequencing sample was made of CD4+ T cells sorted from blood. The receptors come from a human donor in good health.

The chain joins TRBV30 to TRBJ1-1, with D possibly being TRBD1 (5 bases). The CDR3 runs to 12 residues. Germline V CDR1 and CDR2: GTSNPN, SVGIG (reference sequence). The V end was cut by 8 bases, the J end by 6 bases, with 16 bases between. DNA for the CDR3: TGTGCCGGCGGGAGGGGTATGGCTGAAGCTTTCTTT. This encodes CAGGRGMAEAFF.

In DNA, the CDR3 is TGTGCCAGCAGCTGGGCAGTCTACGAGCAGTACTTC. It specifies CASSWAVYEQYF. The chain joins TRBV7-8 to TRBJ2-7, with D unresolved. Trimming stripped 4 bases from V and 3 bases from J, with 7 bases between. The CDR3 is 12 residues long. Germline loops: CDR1 SGHVS, CDR2 FQNEAQ.

This clone was counted once. The gene calls are TRBV10-3 and TRBJ2-7; D gene unclear. Germline V lookup: CDR1 ENHRY, CDR2 SYGVKD. V was clipped by 0 bases and J by 5 bases, with 8 bases between them. The CDR3 is 13 residues long. The CDR3 region has the DNA TGTGCCATCAGTGAGTCGACCAGGCACGAGCAGTACTTC. This gives the protein CAISESTRHEQYF.

This clone was detected a few times. The chain has TRBV29-1 and TRBJ1-2, with D unclear. There are 10 residues in the CDR3. V was trimmed by 3 bases and J by 7 bases, leaving 6 bases between them. Germline V CDR1 and CDR2: SQVTM, ANQGSEA. The CDR3 bases are TGCAGCGTTGACTGGCGTGGCTACACCTTC. Translated: CSVDWRGYTF.

Only a few counts were recorded for this clone. The chain links TRBV29-1 to TRBJ2-5, with 7 bases lining up with TRBD1. The CDR3 contains 12 residues. Germline-derived CDR1 and CDR2 are SQVTM and ANQGSEA. Trimming took 5 bases from V and 3 from J; bases not matched to a gene: 3. The CDR3 DNA is TGCAGCGTTCTCGGACAGGAAGAGACCCAGTACTTC. Translated: CSVLGQEETQYF.

The chain combines TRBV4-2 with TRBJ1-1; D is undetermined. V gave up 5 bases and J gave up 3 bases, with 16 bases separating them. Germline V gene data show CDR1 as LGHNA and CDR2 as YNFKEQ. This CDR3 is built from 15 residues. The CDR3 region is CASSYPQVPDTEAFF. The DNA for the CDR3 is TGTGCCAGCAGCTATCCTCAGGTCCCGGACACTGAAGCTTTCTTT.

This clone was detected only a few times. The chain recombines TRBV30 with TRBJ2-1; perhaps D is TRBD1 or TRBD2 (5 bases each). Germline lookup yields CDR1 GTSNPN and CDR2 SVGIG (reference sequence). The CDR3 has 15 amino acids. The ends were cut back, 5 bases at V and 2 bases at J, with 16 bases in the middle. In DNA, the CDR3 is TGTGCCTGGGGGACGGGACGACGGACCTACAATGAGCAGTTCTTC. It encodes CAWGTGRRTYNEQFF.

This clone has more than one count but fewer than ten. This rearrangement joins TRBV5-1 to TRBJ2-7; TRBD1 matches 8 bases. Germline lookup yields CDR1 SGHRS and CDR2 YFSETQ. The CDR3 contains 17 residues. After removal of 4 bases from V and 0 bases from J, the junction contained 12 bases not matched to a gene. The CDR3 region is CASSPQNAGGSSYEQYF. The CDR3 coding sequence is TGCGCCAGCAGCCCGCAGAATGCAGGGGGCTCCTCCTACGAGCAGTACTTC. Using reference TRBV5-1 and TRBJ2-7 for the parts outside the CDR3, the full variable domain is KAGVTQTPRYLIKTRGQQVTLSCSPISGHRSVSWYQQTPGQGLQFLFEYFSETQRNKGNFPGRFSGRQFSNSRSEMNVSTLELGDSALYLCASSPQNAGGSSYEQYFGPGTRLTVT.

The CDR3 loop reads CASKDRGSYNEQFF. CDR3 DNA sequence: TGTGCCAGCAAAGACAGGGGCTCCTACAATGAGCAGTTCTTC. V gene TRBV6-5 combines with J gene TRBJ2-1; 8 bases are a match to TRBD1. V trimming: 7 bases; J trimming: 0 bases; junction bases outside the gene matches: 2. In germline, CDR1 is MNHEY, CDR2 SVGAGI. This CDR3 is built from 14 residues.

The chain carries TRBV27 and TRBJ2-7, with D unclear. V was trimmed by 5 bases and J by 2 bases, leaving 16 bases between them. Germline CDR1 is MNHEY and CDR2 is SMNVEV (reference sequence). The CDR3 is made up of 15 amino acids. CDR3 in DNA: TGTGCCAGCAGTGCTCAACACGGTGCCCCCTACGAGCAGTACTTC. Translating it yields CASSAQHGAPYEQYF.

The chain is built from TRBV7-9 and TRBJ1-2; D perhaps matches TRBD1 (6 bases). This CDR3 is built from 15 residues. Germline lookup yields CDR1 SEHNR and CDR2 FQNEAQ (reference sequence). Trimming stripped 8 bases from V and 4 bases from J, with 20 bases between. CDR3 amino acids: CASGQTGRTPYGYTF. The DNA of the CDR3 is TGTGCCAGCGGCCAGACAGGACGAACCCCCTATGGCTACACCTTC.

The chain employs TRBV30 and TRBJ2-3, with D unresolved. Germline V gene data show CDR1 as GTSNPN and CDR2 as SVGIG (reference sequence). The CDR3 is made up of 14 amino acids. V lost 0 bases and J 4 bases, leaving 11 bases between the germline ends. CDR3 nucleotide sequence: TGTGCCTGGAGTGTACCGGCGGCCGCAGATACGCAGTATTTT. This codes for CAWSVPAAADTQYF.

In its sample, this clone was seen a few times. The V call is TRBV5-1, the J call TRBJ1-1; no reliable D call. V lost 5 bases and J 0 bases, leaving 23 bases between the germline ends. CDR3 length equals 18 residues. Germline lookup yields CDR1 SGHRS and CDR2 YFSETQ. CDR3 loop: CASSQALRTGGMNTEAFF. The DNA of the CDR3 is TGCGCCAGCAGTCAGGCTCTTCGTACTGGCGGGATGAACACTGAAGCTTTCTTT.

The J gene is TRBJ1-1, the V gene TRBV7-2; TRBD1 is a possible D gene (5 bases). This CDR3 has 12 residues. Trimming removed 2 bases from V and 7 bases from J, with 8 bases in between. Germline CDR1 and CDR2: SGHTA and FQGNSA. CDR3 bases: TGTGCCAGCAGCTTAAGGGGAGATGAAGCTTTCTTT. Translation: CASSLRGDEAFF.

The chain recombines TRBV6-6 with TRBJ2-7, with 10 nucleotides matching TRBD1. V dropped 6 bases and J dropped 3; count of bases not matched to a gene: 5. The CDR3 spans 14 residues. Germline CDR1 MNHNY, CDR2 SVGAGI (reference sequence). The CDR3 DNA reads TGTGCCAGCAGCAGACAGGGGGCCGGCTACGAGCAGTACTTC. This sequence encodes CASSRQGAGYEQYF.

The genes are TRBV30 and TRBJ2-6; D is uncertain. This CDR3 is 13 amino acids long. Germline V gene lookup returns CDR1 GTSNPN and CDR2 SVGIG (reference sequence). The V end lost 5 bases, the J end lost 0 bases, and 5 bases lay between the germline ends. Here the CDR3 DNA reads TGTGCCTGGGAGGACTCTGGGGCCAACGTCCTGACTTTC. Amino acid sequence: CAWEDSGANVLTF.

The genes are TRBV15 and TRBJ2-3; D not resolved. Germline V gene data show CDR1 as LNHNV and CDR2 as YYDKDF (reference sequence). The length of the CDR3 is 16 residues. Between the trimmed V and J ends, which lost 0 bases and 4 bases, there was a span of 14 bases. CDR3 sequence: CATSREVPIIPDTQYF. The CDR3 DNA reads as TGTGCCACCAGCAGAGAGGTCCCTATCATCCCAGATACGCAGTATTTT.

The CDR3 loop reads CASSWERGEQYF. The CDR3, as DNA: TGTGCCAGCAGCTGGGAGAGGGGGGAGCAGTACTTC. This sequence joins TRBV6-1 and TRBJ2-7, with a possible D match to TRBD1 (6 bases). Germline assignment: CDR1 MNHNS and CDR2 SASEGT. The CDR3 covers 12 residues. Trimming took 6 bases from V and 7 from J, leaving 13 bases between them.

This clone was seen a few times. The chain combines TRBV7-6 with TRBJ2-7; D unclear. The germline V gene has CDR1 SGHVS and CDR2 FNYEAQ. The CDR3 consists of 14 residues. V was shortened by 5 bases and J by 0 bases, with 11 bases between the two germline ends. Here the CDR3 reads CASSPYSSSYEQYF. DNA of the CDR3: TGTGCCAGCAGCCCATACTCTAGCTCCTACGAGCAGTACTTC. Supplemented by reference TRBV7-6 and TRBJ2-7, the full variable domain reads GAGVSQSPRYKVTKRGQDVALRCDPISGHVSLYWYRQALGQGPEFLTYFNYEAQQDKSGLPNDRFSAERPEGSISTLTIQRTEQRDSAMYRCASSPYSSSYEQYFGPGTRLTVT.

The chain couples TRBV7-2 to TRBJ2-3, with 13 bases lining up with TRBD2. Losses at the gene ends were 5 bases for V and 0 bases for J; bases not matched to a gene: 5. This CDR3 region has 17 residues. Per germline, CDR1 SGHTA and CDR2 FQGNSA. The CDR3 DNA reads as TGTGCCAGCAGCCCCGGACTAGCGGGGGTTAGCACAGATACGCAGTATTTT. Translation gives CASSPGLAGVSTDTQYF. The entire variable domain, with the rest obtained from reference TRBV7-2 and TRBJ2-3, is as follows: GAGVSQSPSNKVTEKGKDVELRCDPISGHTALYWYRQSLGQGLEFLIYFQGNSAPDKSGLPSDRFSAERTGGSVSTLTIQRTQQEDSAVYLCASSPGLAGVSTDTQYFGPGTRLTVL.

The chain is built from TRBV29-1 and TRBJ1-2, with D maybe TRBD1 (6 bases). Trimming pared 6 bases from V and 6 bases from J, leaving 14 bases between. The CDR3 sequence is 12 residues long. The germline gives CDR1 SQVTM, CDR2 ANQGSEA. This CDR3 reads CSVLGQMDGYTF. In DNA form, the CDR3 reads TGCAGCGTCCTTGGACAGATGGATGGCTACACCTTC.

The chain carries TRBV9 and TRBJ1-1; D is uncertain. CDR1 is SGDLS, CDR2 YYNGEE, per germline. CDR3 length equals 13 residues. The V end lost 0 bases, the J end lost 0 bases, and 3 bases lay between the germline ends. The CDR3 here is CASSVDMNTEAFF. In nucleotides, the CDR3 is TGTGCCAGCAGCGTAGACATGAACACTGAAGCTTTCTTT.

The chain combines TRBV7-2 with TRBJ2-7, with 9 nucleotides matching TRBD1. The V gene's germline CDR1 is SGHTA and CDR2 FQGNSA. The CDR3 is 16 amino acids. V gave up 4 bases and J gave up 4 bases; unmatched junction bases: 11. This CDR3 is CASSSSTQTGGYEQYF. In DNA form, the CDR3 reads TGTGCCAGCAGCTCCAGCACCCAGACAGGGGGTTACGAGCAGTACTTC.

In its sample, this clone was seen a few times. The chain links TRBV6-5 to TRBJ2-5; no definite D call. V lost 4 bases, J lost 2 bases, and 17 bases lay in between. This CDR3 spans 16 amino acids. Germline CDR1 and CDR2: MNHEY and SVGAGI. CDR3 sequence: CASSSPVGSYQETQYF. The CDR3 DNA reads as TGTGCCAGCAGTTCCCCAGTAGGCAGTTATCAAGAGACCCAGTACTTC.

The chain uses TRBV20-1 and TRBJ2-3, with D unclear. CDR1 and CDR2 (germline): DFQATT, SNEGSKA (reference sequence). Trimming took 5 bases from V and 6 from J, leaving 9 bases between them. CDR3 length equals 11 residues. This chain's CDR3 is CSADSLDTQYF. Here the CDR3 DNA reads TGCAGTGCTGACTCCTTGGATACGCAGTATTTT.

This clone has only one observation. The genes are TRBV7-2 and TRBJ1-6, with TRBD1 matching 12 bases. The CDR3 loop spans 17 amino acids. Unmatched junction bases numbered 4, after V lost 0 bases and J lost 7 bases. Germline V gives CDR1 SGHTA, CDR2 FQGNSA. The CDR3 DNA follows: TGTGCCAGCAGCTTAGCTGGGACAGGGGGCGCGAATTCACCCCTCCACTTT. Protein sequence: CASSLAGTGGANSPLHF.

This chain links TRBV7-9 with TRBJ1-2; 8 bases fit TRBD1. CDR3 size: 15 residues. Per the germline V gene, CDR1 is SEHNR and CDR2 is FQNEAQ (reference sequence). Trimming took 4 bases from V and 8 from J; bases not matched to a gene: 12. The CDR3 here is CASSSGQVVPRGYTF. CDR3 in DNA: TGTGCCAGCAGCTCGGGACAGGTCGTTCCTAGGGGCTACACCTTC.

This clone was seen a handful of times. V is TRBV27 and J is TRBJ2-3, with D possibly called TRBD1 or TRBD2 (5 bases each). The CDR3 length is 16 residues. Germline assignment: CDR1 MNHEY and CDR2 SMNVEV (reference sequence). V was clipped by 2 bases and J by 2 bases, with 14 bases between them. Here the CDR3 reads CASSLEGREFTDTQYF. For the CDR3, the DNA is TGTGCCAGCAGTTTAGAGGGCAGGGAATTCACAGATACGCAGTATTTT.

This sequence joins TRBV30 and TRBJ2-7, with 9 bases lining up with TRBD1. Trimming took 4 bases from V and 6 from J; bases not matched to a gene: 7. The CDR3 is made up of 13 amino acids. Germline V gene data show CDR1 as GTSNPN and CDR2 as SVGIG (reference sequence). The CDR3 is CAWTRDREGEQYF. CDR3 bases: TGTGCCTGGACCCGGGACAGGGAGGGCGAGCAGTACTTC.